The T cell receptor beta chain described here comes from a study of vaccination effects on CD4 cells after COVID-19. Study-level background: Post-vaccine specimens arrived a median 72 days past the second dose. IL-2 at 9 to 10 IU/ml and peptides at 8.5 to 10 ug/ml were added to cultured PBMC, around 1.9 million per well.

Culture proceeded for nine to ten days, and CD4+ T cells were then isolated. Two doses of BNT162b2 or mRNA-1273 vaccine were administered to participants. Vaccinated participants had no history of SARS-CoV-2 infection and tested negative for nucleocapsid antibodies. Study findings and constraints: Late in the post-vaccination period, infection-induced and vaccine-induced clones underwent marked clonal contraction.

The CDR3 length is 17 residues. V lost 7 bases and J 2 bases, leaving 23 bases between the germline ends. The germline V gene encodes CDR1 SGHRS and CDR2 YFSETQ. Assay: immunoSEQ multiplex PCR; the TCRdb copy retains only in-frame clones and omits some. The sample records approximately 57,000 clones, 78% being singletons. Of note for this clone: What it recognizes is unknown.

The receptor's source is a human donor who received a COVID-19 vaccine. This chain joins TRBV5-1 and TRBJ2-3, with D perhaps matching TRBD1 or TRBD2 (5 bases each). The specimen comprised CD4+ T cells from PBMCs cultured without peptide, sampled after COVID-19 vaccination. This CDR3 is CASQTGMLFGATDTQYF. DNA for the CDR3: TGCGCCAGCCAAACGGGAATGCTTTTCGGGGCCACAGATACGCAGTATTTT.